Listed below are T cell receptor beta chains from one sample, sequenced in a study of shared clonotypes between healthy human individuals. Libraries were prepared by immunoSEQ multiplex PCR; TCRdb keeps only in-frame clonotypes and omits some of them. The sample contains approximately 2.5 million clones, around 94% of which appear only once. Sequenced input: naive CD4+ T cells sorted from blood. These receptors were collected from a man younger than 35 in good health. Each CDR3 is given with its conserved first and last residue. The D gene is left open where the match is weak. Clone size, where shown, is once, few, many, or a class for clones that have expanded.

V	D	size	J	CDR3	DNA
TRBV11-2	NA	NA	TRBJ2-4	CASSEDRGQNIQYF	TGTGCCAGCAGCGAGGACCGGGGCCAAAACATTCAGTACTTC
TRBV11-2	TRBD2	NA	TRBJ2-3	CASSFVSSGRSTGTDTQYF	TGTGCCAGCAGCTTCGTCTCGAGCGGGAGATCGACTGGCACAGATACGCAGTATTTT
TRBV28	TRBD1	NA	TRBJ1-5	CASSFARTGRVNQPQHF	TGTGCCAGCAGCTTTGCCCGGACAGGGAGGGTGAATCAGCCCCAGCATTTT
TRBV29-1	NA	NA	TRBJ2-5	CSVERLGFQETQYF	TGCAGCGTTGAAAGACTGGGTTTCCAAGAGACCCAGTACTTC
TRBV5-1	TRBD2	NA	TRBJ2-2	CASKEASGSYTGELFF	TGCGCCAGCAAAGAAGCTAGCGGGAGCTATACGGGGGAGCTGTTTTTT
TRBV18	NA	NA	TRBJ1-4	CASSPLLYEKLFF	TGTGCCAGCTCACCACTACTATACGAAAAACTGTTTTTT
TRBV6-5	TRBD2	NA	TRBJ2-3	CASSSHGAREKDTQYF	TGTGCCAGCAGTTCCCACGGGGCGCGGGAGAAAGATACGCAGTATTTT
TRBV19	NA	few	TRBJ1-1	CASAGRINTEAFF	TGTGCCAGCGCAGGACGGATAAACACTGAAGCTTTCTTT
TRBV6-1	NA	NA	TRBJ1-6	CASSPRSSYNSPLHF	TGTGCCAGCAGTCCTCGGAGCTCCTATAATTCACCCCTCCACTTT
TRBV7-2	NA	once	TRBJ1-1	CASSITVNTEAFF	TGTGCCAGCAGCATAACAGTGAACACTGAAGCTTTCTTT
TRBV5-1	NA	NA	TRBJ2-2	CASSSGTGELFF	TGCGCCAGCAGCTCAGGGACCGGGGAGCTGTTTTTT
TRBV5-1	TRBD1	NA	TRBJ2-3	CASSWGTGESTDTQYF	TGCGCCAGCAGCTGGGGGACAGGGGAAAGCACAGATACGCAGTATTTT
TRBV7-9	TRBD1	NA	TRBJ1-2	CASSSRGQTSDYGYTF	TGTGCCAGCAGCTCAAGGGGGCAGACCAGTGACTATGGCTACACCTTC
TRBV19	NA	NA	TRBJ1-1	CASRRGSGRDTEAFF	TGTGCCAGTAGAAGGGGTTCAGGGAGGGACACTGAAGCTTTCTTT
TRBV7-2	TRBD2	once	TRBJ2-5	CASSSYQLAGSQETQYF	TGTGCCAGCAGCTCTTACCAACTAGCGGGGTCCCAAGAGACCCAGTACTTC
TRBV11-2	NA	NA	TRBJ2-5	CASRGAQETQYF	TGTGCCAGCCGGGGGGCCCAAGAGACCCAGTACTTC
TRBV7-8	NA	NA	TRBJ1-2	CATARSLGYTF	TGTGCCACGGCGAGGAGCCTTGGCTACACCTTC
TRBV4-1	NA	NA	TRBJ1-1	CASSLAGERGTEAFF	TGCGCCAGCAGCCTAGCAGGGGAAAGGGGCACTGAAGCTTTCTTT
TRBV18	NA	NA	TRBJ1-1	CASSPVTGKSTEAFF	TGTGCCAGCTCCCCGGTAACAGGGAAGAGCACTGAAGCTTTCTTT
TRBV7-9	NA	NA	TRBJ2-3	CASSFRWDGTDTQYF	TGTGCCAGCAGCTTTCGTTGGGACGGCACAGATACGCAGTATTTT
TRBV10-1	NA	NA	TRBJ2-3	CASSESRERGLTSTDTQYF	TGCGCCAGCAGTGAGTCGAGGGAACGGGGGCTAACTAGCACAGATACGCAGTATTTT
TRBV7-3	TRBD1	few	TRBJ2-2	CASSITGVTGELFF	TGTGCCAGCAGCATAACAGGGGTCACCGGGGAGCTGTTTTTT
TRBV5-1	NA	NA	TRBJ1-1	CASSRPGATEAFF	TGCGCCAGCTCGCGGCCGGGGGCCACTGAAGCTTTCTTT
TRBV6-1	NA	NA	TRBJ2-7	CASSHGTLNYEQYF	TGTGCCAGCAGTCATGGGACACTAAACTACGAGCAGTACTTC
TRBV5-1	TRBD1	NA	TRBJ1-1	CASSLLQGKTEAFF	TGCGCCAGCAGCTTGCTACAGGGGAAGACTGAAGCTTTCTTT
TRBV6-6	NA	NA	TRBJ2-7	CASEDRLYEQYF	TGTGCCAGCGAGGACAGACTCTACGAGCAGTACTTC
TRBV10-1	TRBD1	NA	TRBJ1-6	CASSEQGANSPLHF	TGCGCCAGCAGTGAACAGGGGGCAAATTCACCCCTCCACTTT
TRBV30	TRBD1	NA	TRBJ2-3	CAWTTGTGASTDTQYF	TGTGCCTGGACAACCGGGACAGGGGCTAGCACAGATACGCAGTATTTT
TRBV7-8	TRBD1	NA	TRBJ2-1	CASTWDRAAVEQFF	TGTGCCAGCACTTGGGACAGGGCTGCGGTTGAGCAGTTCTTC
TRBV6-5	NA	NA	TRBJ1-1	CASSYSPGATEAFF	TGTGCCAGCAGTTACTCGCCGGGGGCAACTGAAGCTTTCTTT
TRBV5-6	TRBD1	NA	TRBJ2-6	CASSTPQGDGANVLTF	TGTGCCAGCAGCACGCCCCAGGGGGACGGGGCCAACGTCCTGACTTTC
TRBV5-1	NA	NA	TRBJ2-7	CASSPPGQAYEQYF	TGCGCCAGCAGCCCACCGGGCCAAGCCTACGAGCAGTACTTC
TRBV7-9	NA	once	TRBJ2-5	CASSLAKGVETQYF	TGTGCCAGCAGCTTAGCCAAGGGAGTAGAGACCCAGTACTTC
TRBV5-1	NA	NA	TRBJ2-7	CASSFEGHYEQYF	TGCGCCAGCAGCTTTGAGGGGCACTACGAGCAGTACTTC
TRBV2	NA	NA	TRBJ2-6	CASSRGRATGANVLTF	TGTGCCAGCAGCCGGGGCCGGGCGACTGGGGCCAACGTCCTGACTTTC
TRBV10-2	TRBD2	NA	TRBJ2-5	CASIPGLVNLPETQYF	TGCGCCAGCATTCCGGGACTAGTGAACCTCCCCGAGACCCAGTACTTC
TRBV4-1	TRBD1	NA	TRBJ1-4	CASSQEDRGEKLFF	TGCGCCAGCAGCCAAGAGGACAGGGGAGAAAAACTGTTTTTT
TRBV6-1	NA	NA	TRBJ1-5	CASTGSGLNQPQHF	TGTGCCAGCACGGGAAGCGGGTTAAATCAGCCCCAGCATTTT
TRBV5-4	NA	once	TRBJ1-3	CASRPKGGLGNTIYF	TGTGCCAGCAGGCCGAAGGGGGGGCTTGGAAACACCATATATTTT
TRBV18	NA	NA	TRBJ1-1	CASSPKEGTRAFF	TGTGCCAGCTCACCAAAGGAGGGGACAAGAGCTTTCTTT
TRBV11-2	NA	NA	TRBJ1-1	CASTPLGALNTEAFF	TGTGCCAGCACCCCTCTAGGGGCCTTGAACACTGAAGCTTTCTTT
TRBV5-1	TRBD2	NA	TRBJ2-1	CASSRSGGYNEQFF	TGCGCCAGCAGCAGGTCGGGAGGATACAATGAGCAGTTCTTC
TRBV27	NA	NA	TRBJ2-7	CASSRDGLYEQYF	TGTGCCAGCAGCCGGGACGGACTCTACGAGCAGTACTTC
TRBV30	TRBD2	NA	TRBJ2-4	CAWREGAVQYF	TGTGCCTGGCGGGAGGGAGCGGTTCAGTACTTC
TRBV7-8	NA	NA	TRBJ2-2	CASKVRGNTGELFF	TGTGCCAGCAAGGTACGGGGTAACACCGGGGAGCTGTTTTTT
TRBV7-7	NA	NA	TRBJ2-2	CASSQEGLYGELFF	TGTGCTAGCAGCCAGGAGGGGCTTTACGGGGAGCTGTTTTTT
TRBV19	NA	NA	TRBJ1-3	CASSIMGEAGNTIYF	TGTGCCAGTAGTATCATGGGTGAGGCTGGAAACACCATATATTTT
TRBV7-9	NA	NA	TRBJ2-2	CASSLVAGAGELFF	TGTGCCAGCAGCTTAGTTGCCGGGGCCGGGGAGCTGTTTTTT
TRBV11-3	NA	NA	TRBJ2-1	CASSSHMGEQFF	TGTGCCAGCAGCTCTCACATGGGTGAGCAGTTCTTC
TRBV29-1	NA	once	TRBJ1-6	CSVGKDSYSPLHF	TGCAGCGTTGGGAAGGACAGCTATTCACCCCTCCACTTT
TRBV5-1	TRBD1	once	TRBJ2-5	CASSLQGTLTGETQYF	TGCGCCAGCAGCCTACAGGGGACATTAACCGGAGAGACCCAGTACTTC
TRBV28	NA	NA	TRBJ2-2	CASRVGTVQTGELFF	TGTGCCAGCAGGGTCGGGACGGTCCAAACCGGGGAGCTGTTTTTT
TRBV18	TRBD1	NA	TRBJ1-5	CASSPGTGVDQPQHF	TGTGCCAGCTCACCAGGGACAGGTGTTGATCAGCCCCAGCATTTT
TRBV2	TRBD1	NA	TRBJ1-1	CASTRTGANTEAFF	TGTGCCAGCACAAGGACAGGGGCAAACACTGAAGCTTTCTTT
TRBV7-2	NA	NA	TRBJ2-5	CASRLSAVQETQYF	TGTGCCAGCAGACTTAGCGCCGTCCAAGAGACCCAGTACTTC
TRBV5-1	NA	NA	TRBJ2-3	CASSFADTQYF	TGCGCCAGCAGCTTTGCGGATACGCAGTATTTT
TRBV6-5	NA	NA	TRBJ1-1	CASSPGGARAFF	TGTGCCAGCAGTCCAGGAGGAGCCAGGGCTTTCTTT
TRBV10-1	NA	NA	TRBJ1-1	CASSESSRGNTEAFF	TGCGCCAGCAGTGAGTCGAGCAGGGGGAACACTGAAGCTTTCTTT
TRBV7-3	NA	NA	TRBJ1-3	CASSPSSGNTIYF	TGTGCCAGCAGCCCGAGCTCTGGAAACACCATATATTTT
TRBV5-1	NA	NA	TRBJ2-3	CASSFKTDTQYF	TGCGCCAGCAGCTTTAAAACAGATACGCAGTATTTT